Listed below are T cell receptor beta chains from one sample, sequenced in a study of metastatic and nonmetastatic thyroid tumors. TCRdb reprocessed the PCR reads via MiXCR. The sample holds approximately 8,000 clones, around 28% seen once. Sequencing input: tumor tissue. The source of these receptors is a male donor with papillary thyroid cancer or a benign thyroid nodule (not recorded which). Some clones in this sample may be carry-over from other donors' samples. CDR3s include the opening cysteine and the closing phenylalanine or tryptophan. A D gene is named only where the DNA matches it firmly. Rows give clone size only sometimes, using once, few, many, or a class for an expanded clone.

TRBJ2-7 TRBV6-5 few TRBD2 TGTGCCAGCAGTTACTCAGGGGAGGGATACGAGCAGTACTTC CASSYSGEGYEQYF
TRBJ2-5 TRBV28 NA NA TGTGCCAGCAGTTTAGACACACATCAAGAGACCCAGTACTTC CASSLDTHQETQYF
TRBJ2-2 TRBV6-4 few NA TGTGCCAGCAGTGACGTCAAGGCCGGGGAGCTGTTTTTT CASSDVKAGELFF
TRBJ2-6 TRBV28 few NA TGTGCCAGCAGTTTCCCCCAGGGGGGAAGGGCTGGGGCCAACGTCCTGACTTTC CASSFPQGGRAGANVLTF
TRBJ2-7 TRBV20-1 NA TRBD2 TGCAGTGCTCGACGGGGGGGGGAGCAGTACTTC CSARRGGEQYF
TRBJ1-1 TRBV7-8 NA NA TGTGCCAGCAGCCCACCAGGGGCCCAGAACACTGAAGCTTTCTTT CASSPPGAQNTEAFF
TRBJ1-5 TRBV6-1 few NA TGTGCCAGCAGCGATGCCCAGGGCAGTCAGCCCCAGCATTTT CASSDAQGSQPQHF
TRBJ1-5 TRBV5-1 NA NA TGCGCCAGCAGCTTGGACGGGCGCTCGGATCAGCCCCAGCATTTT CASSLDGRSDQPQHF
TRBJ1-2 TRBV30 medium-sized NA TGTGCCTGGAGTGTCGGGGGGGTGAACTATGGCTACACCTTC CAWSVGGVNYGYTF
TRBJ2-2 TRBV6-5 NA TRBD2 TGTGCCAGCAGTTATTGGCTAGCGGGAGGCCGGAACACCGGGGAGCTGTTTTTT CASSYWLAGGRNTGELFF
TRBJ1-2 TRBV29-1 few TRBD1 TGCAGCGTTGGGCCTGGGGGACAGGGGTTATTGGGCTACACCTTC CSVGPGGQGLLGYTF
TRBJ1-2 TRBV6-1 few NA TGTGCCAGCAGTGAAGGGGTGGGGCCTGCAACCTATGGCTACACCTTC CASSEGVGPATYGYTF
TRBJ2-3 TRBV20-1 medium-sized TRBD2 TGCAGTGCTAGACTCAGCGGGGGGAGAGATACGCAGTATTTT CSARLSGGRDTQYF
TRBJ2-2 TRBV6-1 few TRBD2 TGTGCCAGCAGGGGGGGGATCCAAAACGTCGGGGAGCTGTTTTTT CASRGGIQNVGELFF
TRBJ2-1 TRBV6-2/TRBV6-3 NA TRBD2 TGTGCCAGCAGACCTAGCGGGAGAGGTTACAATGAGCAGTTCTTC CASRPSGRGYNEQFF
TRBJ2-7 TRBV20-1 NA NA TGCAGTGCTGCTAGGAGACAGTACTTC CSAARRQYF
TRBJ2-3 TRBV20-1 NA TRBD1 TGCAGTGCTAAAAGGACAGGAGCCACAGATACGCAGTATTTT CSAKRTGATDTQYF
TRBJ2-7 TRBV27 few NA TGTGCCAGCAGTAAATTGGGGGAGCAGTACTTC CASSKLGEQYF
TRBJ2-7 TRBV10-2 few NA TGCGCCAGCAGTGAGTTGGCTGGCCCATACGAGCAGTACTTC CASSELAGPYEQYF
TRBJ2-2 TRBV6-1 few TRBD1 TGTGCCAGCAATAGACAGGGAACCGGGGAGCTGTTTTTT CASNRQGTGELFF
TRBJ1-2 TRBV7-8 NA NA TGTGCCAGCAACCTCCAAGCCGGGACAAACTATGGCTACACCTTC CASNLQAGTNYGYTF
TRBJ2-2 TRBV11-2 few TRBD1 TGTGCCAGCAGCCGGGGACAGGGGACCGGGGAGCTGTTTTTT CASSRGQGTGELFF
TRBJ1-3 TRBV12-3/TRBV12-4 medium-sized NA TGTGCCAGCAGTTTACGAAGGGAGGAAACCATATATTTT CASSLRREETIYF
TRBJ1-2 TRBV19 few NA TGTGCCAGTACCCCGGGACCGCCTGGCTACACCTTC CASTPGPPGYTF
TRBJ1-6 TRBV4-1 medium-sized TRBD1 TGCGCCAGCAGCCAATACGGGACAGGCGAGAGTTCACCCCTCCACTTT CASSQYGTGESSPLHF
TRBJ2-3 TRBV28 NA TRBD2 TGTGCCAGCAGCACCCCCCTTTGGCTAGCGGGTGGCACAGATACGCAGTATTTT CASSTPLWLAGGTDTQYF
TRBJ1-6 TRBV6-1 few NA TGTGCCAGCAGTGAAGGGCGGGGTATGGGTTCACCCCTCCACTTT CASSEGRGMGSPLHF
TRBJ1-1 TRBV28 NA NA TGTGCCAGCACCTTCGGGACGAACACTGAAGCTTTCTTT CASTFGTNTEAFF
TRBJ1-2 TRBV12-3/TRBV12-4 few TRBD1 TGTGCCAGCAGTCCGACAGGGAACTATGGCTACACCTTC CASSPTGNYGYTF
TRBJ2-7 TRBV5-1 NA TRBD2 TGCGCCAGCACGCTAGCGGGGGGGTATGTCGAGCAGTACTTC CASTLAGGYVEQYF
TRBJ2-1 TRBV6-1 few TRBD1 TGTGCCAGCAGGGACAGGTCCAATGAGCAGTTCTTC CASRDRSNEQFF
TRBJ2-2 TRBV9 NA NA TGTGCCAGCAGCGTAGCTTACCGGGCCGGGGAGCTGTTTTTT CASSVAYRAGELFF
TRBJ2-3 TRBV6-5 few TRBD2 TGTGCCAGCAGTTACTGGCTAGCGGGAGCAACAGATACGCAGTATTTT CASSYWLAGATDTQYF
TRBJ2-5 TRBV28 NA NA TGTGCCAGCAGTTTTCCTTGGCGTCGGGGAGGCGCGATACAAGAGACCCAGTACTTC CASSFPWRRGGAIQETQYF
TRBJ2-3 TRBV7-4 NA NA TGTGCCAGCAGCTTAGCTAGTTTTCTGCCAGATACGCAGTATTTT CASSLASFLPDTQYF
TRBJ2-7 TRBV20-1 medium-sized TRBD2 TGCAGTGCTGGGACATGGACTAGCGGGAGCTACGAGCAGTACTTC CSAGTWTSGSYEQYF
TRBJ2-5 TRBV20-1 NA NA TGCAGTGCCCAAGGAGGGACAGAGAGCACCCAGTACTTC CSAQGGTESTQYF
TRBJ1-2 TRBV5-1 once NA TGCGCCAGCAGCTTGGCTGGAGGCTACACCTTC CASSLAGGYTF
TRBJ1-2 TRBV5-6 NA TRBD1 TGTGCCAGCAGCTTGGAGGGACAGGGGAATGGCTACACCTTC CASSLEGQGNGYTF
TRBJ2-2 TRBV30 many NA TGTGCCTGGAGATTCGCCGGGGAGCTGTTTTTT CAWRFAGELFF
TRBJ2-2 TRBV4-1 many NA TGCGCCAGCAGCCAAGATAGATTACAGGGTTTGGTTAACACCGGGGAGCTGTTTTTT CASSQDRLQGLVNTGELFF
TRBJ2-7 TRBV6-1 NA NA TGTGCCAGCCTGCGGTTAGGATCCTACGAGCAGTACTTC CASLRLGSYEQYF
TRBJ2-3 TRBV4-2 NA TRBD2 TGTGCCAGCAGCGGGACTAGCGGGAGGACCTTCACAGATACGCAGTATTTT CASSGTSGRTFTDTQYF
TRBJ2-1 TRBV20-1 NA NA TGCAGTGCTAGGTACAGGGACGAGCAGTTCTTC CSARYRDEQFF
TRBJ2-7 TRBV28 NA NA TGTGCCAGCAGGTCGGGGTCCGACTCCTACGAGCAGTACTTC CASRSGSDSYEQYF
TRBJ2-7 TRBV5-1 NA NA TGCGCCAGCAGCTTGGAAGCAATCGATCACGAGCAGTACTTC CASSLEAIDHEQYF
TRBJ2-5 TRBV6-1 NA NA TGTGCCAGCAGCGATCAGGCAGGGGTAGAGGAGACCCAGTACTTC CASSDQAGVEETQYF
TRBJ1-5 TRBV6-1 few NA TGTGCCAGCAGTGAAAGGGGGTCAGATCAGCCCCAGCATTTT CASSERGSDQPQHF
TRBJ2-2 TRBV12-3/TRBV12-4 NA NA TGTGCCAGCAGTTTAGCCCCGGGGGCGGTCGGGGAGCTGTTTTTT CASSLAPGAVGELFF
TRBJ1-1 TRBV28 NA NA TGTGCCAGCAGTTTATCTGGGGGGCGGCGGACTGAAGCTTTCTTT CASSLSGGRRTEAFF
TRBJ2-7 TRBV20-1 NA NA TGCAGTGCTATAGCACCTAGTCTAAACGAGCAGTACTTC CSAIAPSLNEQYF
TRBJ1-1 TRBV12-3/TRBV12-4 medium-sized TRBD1 TGTGCCAGCAGCCTGACAGGGAGGACTGAAGCTTTCTTT CASSLTGRTEAFF
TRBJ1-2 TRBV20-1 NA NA TGCAGTGCTAGAGAGGAACAGATGTCTGCCTATGGCTACACCTTC CSAREEQMSAYGYTF
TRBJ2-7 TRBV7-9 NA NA TGTGCCAGCAGCTTAGTCGGGCCCAGCTACGAGCAGTACTTC CASSLVGPSYEQYF
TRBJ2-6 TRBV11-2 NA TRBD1 TGTGCCAGCAGCTTAGGGACAGGAACTCTAAGCTCTGGGGCCAACGTCCTGACTTTC CASSLGTGTLSSGANVLTF
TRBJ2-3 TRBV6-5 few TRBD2 TGTGCCAGCAGTTACTCCAGCGGGGGGGGCACAGATACGCAGTATTTT CASSYSSGGGTDTQYF
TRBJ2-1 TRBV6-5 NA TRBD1 TGTGCCAGCAGTTATACCGGGACAGGGTTCAATGAGCAGTTCTTC CASSYTGTGFNEQFF